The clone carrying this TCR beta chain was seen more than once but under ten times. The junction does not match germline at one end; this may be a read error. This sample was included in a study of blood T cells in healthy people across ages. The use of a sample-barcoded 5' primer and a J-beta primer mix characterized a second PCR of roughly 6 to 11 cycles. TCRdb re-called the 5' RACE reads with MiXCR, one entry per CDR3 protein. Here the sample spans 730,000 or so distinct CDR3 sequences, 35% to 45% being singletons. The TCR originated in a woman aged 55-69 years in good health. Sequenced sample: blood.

CDR3 protein: CASSKEEGAGATEAFF. The CDR3 DNA follows: TGTGCCAGCAGCAAAGAAGAGGGAGCAGGGGCCACTGAAGCTTTCTTT. V gene TRBV4-2 combines with J gene TRBJ1-1; D perhaps matches TRBD1 (6 bases). Germline V gene sequence: CDR1 LGHNA, CDR2 YNFKEQ. The CDR3 contains 16 residues.